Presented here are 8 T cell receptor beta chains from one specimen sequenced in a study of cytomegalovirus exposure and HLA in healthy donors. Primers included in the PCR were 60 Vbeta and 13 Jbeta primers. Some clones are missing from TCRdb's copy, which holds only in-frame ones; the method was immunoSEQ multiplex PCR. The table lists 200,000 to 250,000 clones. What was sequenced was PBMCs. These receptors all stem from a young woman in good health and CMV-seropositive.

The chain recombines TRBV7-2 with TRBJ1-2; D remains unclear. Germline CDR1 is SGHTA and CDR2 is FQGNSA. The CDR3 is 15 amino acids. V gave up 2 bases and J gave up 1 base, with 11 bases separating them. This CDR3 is CASSLQVQLNYGYTF. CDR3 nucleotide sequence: TGTGCCAGCAGCTTACAGGTTCAACTTAACTATGGCTACACCTTC.

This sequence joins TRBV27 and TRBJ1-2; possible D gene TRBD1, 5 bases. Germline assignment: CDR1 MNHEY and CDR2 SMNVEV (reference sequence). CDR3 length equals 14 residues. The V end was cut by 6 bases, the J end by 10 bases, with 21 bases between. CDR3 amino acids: CASSWGVNRYSYTF. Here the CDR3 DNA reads TGTGCCAGCAGCTGGGGGGTAAACAGATATTCCTACACCTTC.

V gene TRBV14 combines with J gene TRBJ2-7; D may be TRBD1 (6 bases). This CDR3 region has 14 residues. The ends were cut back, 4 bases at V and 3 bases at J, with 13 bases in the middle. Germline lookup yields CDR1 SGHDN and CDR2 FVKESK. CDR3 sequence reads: CASSRTGSLYEQYF. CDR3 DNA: TGTGCCAGCAGCCGAACAGGGAGCCTCTACGAGCAGTACTTC.

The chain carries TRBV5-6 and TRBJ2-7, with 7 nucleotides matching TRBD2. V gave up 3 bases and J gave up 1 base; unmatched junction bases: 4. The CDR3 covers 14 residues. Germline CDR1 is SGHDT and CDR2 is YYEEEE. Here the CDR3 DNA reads TGTGCCAGCAGCTCGGCGGGAGCTTCCTACGAGCAGTACTTC. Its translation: CASSSAGASYEQYF. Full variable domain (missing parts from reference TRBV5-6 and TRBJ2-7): DAGVTQSPTHLIKTRGQQVTLRCSPKSGHDTVSWYQQALGQGPQFIFQYYEEEERQRGNFPDRFSGHQFPNYSSELNVNALLLGDSALYLCASSSAGASYEQYFGPGTRLTVT.

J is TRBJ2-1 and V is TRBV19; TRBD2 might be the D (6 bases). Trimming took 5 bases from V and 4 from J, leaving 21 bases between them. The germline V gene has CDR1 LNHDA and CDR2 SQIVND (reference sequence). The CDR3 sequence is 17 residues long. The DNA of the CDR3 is TGTGCCAGTAGTGGGGGAAGAGCGGGTGGAATTTACAATGAGCAGTTCTTC. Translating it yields CASSGGRAGGIYNEQFF.

The CDR3 bases are TGTGCCAGCAGCTTTTCACCGGCCTACGAGCAGTACTTC. It encodes CASSFSPAYEQYF. The chain uses TRBV11-2 and TRBJ2-7; D remains unclear. CDR3 length equals 13 residues. Per germline, CDR1 SGHAT and CDR2 FQNNGV. V was pared by 3 bases and J by 2 bases, with 8 bases between. Based on the CDR3 plus reference TRBV11-2 and TRBJ2-7, the full variable domain is EAGVAQSPRYKIIEKRQSVAFWCNPISGHATLYWYQQILGQGPKLLIQFQNNGVVDDSQLPKDRFSAERLKGVDSTLKIQPAKLEDSAVYLCASSFSPAYEQYFGPGTRLTVT.

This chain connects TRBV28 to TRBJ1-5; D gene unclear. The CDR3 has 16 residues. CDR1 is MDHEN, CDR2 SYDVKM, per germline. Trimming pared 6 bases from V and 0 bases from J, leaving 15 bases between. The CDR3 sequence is CASSPTRTYSNQPQHF. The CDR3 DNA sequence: TGTGCCAGCAGCCCTACGAGGACTTATAGCAATCAGCCCCAGCATTTT.

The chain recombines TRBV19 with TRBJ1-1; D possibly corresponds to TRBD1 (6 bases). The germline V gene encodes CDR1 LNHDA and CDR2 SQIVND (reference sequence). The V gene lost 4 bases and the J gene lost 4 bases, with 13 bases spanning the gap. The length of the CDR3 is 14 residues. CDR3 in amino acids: CASSRNRVSTEAFF. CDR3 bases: TGTGCCAGTAGTAGAAACAGGGTAAGCACTGAAGCTTTCTTT.